This TCR beta chain appears in the sequencing data of a study of blood T cell repertoires in COVID-19. Overall study context: Some COVID-19 samples were acute and others convalescent; all came from the United States, Italy and Spain.

This CDR3 spans 11 amino acids. CDR1 is MNHNY, CDR2 SVGAGI, per germline (reference sequence). V lost 10 bases and J 3 bases, leaving 6 bases between the germline ends. This clone was found once. Enrollment of patients from Seattle took place during active infection, with longitudinal follow-up. TCRdb keeps only in-frame clones here, not all; method: immunoSEQ multiplex PCR. The repertoire holds about 210,000 clones, with roughly 85% as singletons. The sequence derives from a woman aged 70 to 79 with COVID-19, enrolled during active disease. Sequencing was carried out using peripheral blood. The chain joins TRBV6-6 to TRBJ2-2; D is ambiguous. Here the CDR3 DNA reads TGTGCCACCTCTCACACCGGGGAGCTGTTTTTT. Residues: CATSHTGELFF.